This T cell receptor beta chain was sequenced for a study of shared clonotypes between healthy human individuals. Only one count was recorded for this clone. Profiled with immunoSEQ multiplex PCR; TCRdb holds only in-frame clones, not every one. The sample shows about 2.5 million clones, approximately 90% of them seen only once. The ends lost 4 bases at V and 5 bases at J; junction bases unmatched: 17. Germline CDR1 SGHTA, CDR2 FQGTGA. This CDR3 has 18 residues. The genes are TRBV7-3 and TRBJ2-1; 7 bases line up with TRBD2. The TCR was taken from a man younger than 35 in good health. Some clones in this sample may be carry-over from other donors' samples. The sample was naive CD4+ T cells from PBMCs. Subset given: CD45RA+ positively selected. CDR3 in amino acids: CASSSADRASGLNNEQFF. For the CDR3, the DNA is TGTGCCAGCAGCTCCGCGGATCGCGCTAGCGGACTGAACAATGAGCAGTTCTTC.